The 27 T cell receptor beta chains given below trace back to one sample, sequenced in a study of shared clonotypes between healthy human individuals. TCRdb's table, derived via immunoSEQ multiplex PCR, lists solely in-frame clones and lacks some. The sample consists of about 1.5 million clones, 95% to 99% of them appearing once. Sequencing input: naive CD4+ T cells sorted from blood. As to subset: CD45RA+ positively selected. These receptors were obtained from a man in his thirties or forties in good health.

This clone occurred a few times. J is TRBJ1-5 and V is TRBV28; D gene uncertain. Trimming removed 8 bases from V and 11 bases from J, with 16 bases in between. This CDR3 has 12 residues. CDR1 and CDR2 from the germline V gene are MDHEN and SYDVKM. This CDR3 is CASAVMSAAQHF. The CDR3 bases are TGTGCCAGCGCCGTGATGAGCGCGGCCCAGCATTTT.

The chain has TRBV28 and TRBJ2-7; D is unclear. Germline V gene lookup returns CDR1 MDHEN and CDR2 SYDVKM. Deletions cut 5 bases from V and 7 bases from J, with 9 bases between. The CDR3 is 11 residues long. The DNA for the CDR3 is TGTGCCAGCAGTGGGTACCTAGAGCAGTACTTC. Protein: CASSGYLEQYF.

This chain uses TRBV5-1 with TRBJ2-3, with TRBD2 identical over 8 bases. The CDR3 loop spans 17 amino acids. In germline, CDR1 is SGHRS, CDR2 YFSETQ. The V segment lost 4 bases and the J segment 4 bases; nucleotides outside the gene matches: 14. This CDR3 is CASSLGGAGPNPDTQYF. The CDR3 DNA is TGCGCCAGCAGCCTCGGGGGGGCGGGACCGAACCCAGATACGCAGTATTTT.

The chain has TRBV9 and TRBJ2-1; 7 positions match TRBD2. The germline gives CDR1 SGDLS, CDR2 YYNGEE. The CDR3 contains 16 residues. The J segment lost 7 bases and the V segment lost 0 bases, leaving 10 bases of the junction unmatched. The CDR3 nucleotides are TGTGCCAGCAGCGTAGCGCCGGCGGGAGCTGGTAATGAGCAGTTCTTC. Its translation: CASSVAPAGAGNEQFF.

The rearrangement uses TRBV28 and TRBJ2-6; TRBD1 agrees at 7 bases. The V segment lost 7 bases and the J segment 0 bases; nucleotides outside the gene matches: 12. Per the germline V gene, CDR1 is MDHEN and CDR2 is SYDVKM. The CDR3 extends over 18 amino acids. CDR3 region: CASTLSTGLGSGANVLTF. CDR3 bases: TGTGCCAGCACCCTTTCGACAGGGCTGGGCTCTGGGGCCAACGTCCTGACTTTC.

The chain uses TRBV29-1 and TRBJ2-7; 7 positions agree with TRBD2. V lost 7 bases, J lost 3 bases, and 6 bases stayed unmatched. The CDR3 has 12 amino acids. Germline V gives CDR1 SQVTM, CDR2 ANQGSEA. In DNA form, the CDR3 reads TGCAGCGCAGCGGGGTGGGGCTACGAGCAGTACTTC. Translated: CSAAGWGYEQYF.

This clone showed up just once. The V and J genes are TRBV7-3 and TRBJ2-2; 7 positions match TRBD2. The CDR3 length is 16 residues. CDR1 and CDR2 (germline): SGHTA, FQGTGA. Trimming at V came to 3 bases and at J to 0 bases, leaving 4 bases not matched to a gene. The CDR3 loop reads CASSLYGTTNTGELFF. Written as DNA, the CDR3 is TGTGCCAGCAGCTTGTATGGGACTACGAACACCGGGGAGCTGTTTTTT.

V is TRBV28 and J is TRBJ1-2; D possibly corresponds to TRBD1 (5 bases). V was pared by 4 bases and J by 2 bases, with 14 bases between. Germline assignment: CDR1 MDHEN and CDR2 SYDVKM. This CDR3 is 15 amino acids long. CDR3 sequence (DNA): TGTGCCAGCAGTTCGCCCGGGGCGGGGAACTATGGCTACACCTTC. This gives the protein CASSSPGAGNYGYTF.

The CDR3 here is CASSPERGSSTDTQYF. For the CDR3, the DNA is TGTGCCAGCAGCCCGGAGAGGGGAAGTTCCACAGATACGCAGTATTTT. V usage is TRBV2 and J usage is TRBJ2-3; D possibly uses TRBD1 or TRBD2 (5 bases each). The CDR3 covers 16 residues. CDR1 and CDR2 from the germline V gene are SNHLY and FYNNEI. Deletions cut 6 bases from V and 2 bases from J, with 18 bases between.

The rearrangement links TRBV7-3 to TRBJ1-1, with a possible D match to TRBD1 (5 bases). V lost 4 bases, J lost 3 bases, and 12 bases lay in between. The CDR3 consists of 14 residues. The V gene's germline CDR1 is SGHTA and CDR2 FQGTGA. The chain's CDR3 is CASSSGTGDTEAFF. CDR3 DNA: TGTGCCAGCAGCTCCGGGACGGGTGACACTGAAGCTTTCTTT.

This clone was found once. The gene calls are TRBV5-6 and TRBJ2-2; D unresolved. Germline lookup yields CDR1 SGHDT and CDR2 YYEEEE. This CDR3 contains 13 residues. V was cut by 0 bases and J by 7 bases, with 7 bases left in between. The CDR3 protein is CASSLGAIGELFF. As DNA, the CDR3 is TGTGCCAGCAGCTTGGGGGCTATCGGGGAGCTGTTTTTT. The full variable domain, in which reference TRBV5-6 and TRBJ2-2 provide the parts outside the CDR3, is DAGVTQSPTHLIKTRGQQVTLRCSPKSGHDTVSWYQQALGQGPQFIFQYYEEEERQRGNFPDRFSGHQFPNYSSELNVNALLLGDSALYLCASSLGAIGELFFGEGSRLTVL.

CDR3 sequence (DNA): TGTGCCATCGGCCCCGGGGCAGGGGCCAACGTCCTGACTTTC. This encodes CAIGPGAGANVLTF. The genes are TRBV10-3 and TRBJ2-6; D might be TRBD1 or TRBD2, each matching 5 bases. Trimming removed 8 bases at V and 4 bases at J, with 12 bases between. This CDR3 has 14 residues. The germline gives CDR1 ENHRY, CDR2 SYGVKD.

CDR3 bases: TGTGCCAGCAGCCAAGATTTCAACGCTGAAGCTTTCTTT. Translating gives CASSQDFNAEAFF. The chain uses TRBV14 and TRBJ1-1; no definite D call. CDR3 length: 13 residues. Trimming pared 0 bases from V and 6 bases from J, leaving 8 bases between. Germline lookup yields CDR1 SGHDN and CDR2 FVKESK.

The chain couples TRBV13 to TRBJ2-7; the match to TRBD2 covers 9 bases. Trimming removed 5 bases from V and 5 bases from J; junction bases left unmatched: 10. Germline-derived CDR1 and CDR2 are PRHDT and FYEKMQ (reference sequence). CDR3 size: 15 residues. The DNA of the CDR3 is TGTGCCAGCAGCCGTAGCGGGAGAGGTCCCAACGAGCAGTACTTC. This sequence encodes CASSRSGRGPNEQYF.

As DNA, the CDR3 is TGTGCCAGTCGCTCGGGGATGGGGGAGACCCAGTACTTC. This codes for CASRSGMGETQYF. The chain recombines TRBV2 with TRBJ2-5, with D maybe TRBD2 (5 bases). This CDR3 contains 13 residues. The V end lost 9 bases, the J end lost 5 bases, and 16 bases lay between the germline ends. Germline CDR1 and CDR2: SNHLY and FYNNEI.

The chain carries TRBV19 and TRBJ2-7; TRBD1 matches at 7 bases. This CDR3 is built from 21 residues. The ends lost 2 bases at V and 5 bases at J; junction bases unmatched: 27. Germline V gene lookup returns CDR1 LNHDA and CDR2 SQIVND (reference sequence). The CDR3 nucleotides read TGTGCCAGTAGTATATGGGCCTCGGGACAGCCTGCCAACTACCCGATCCACGAGCAGTACTTC. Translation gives CASSIWASGQPANYPIHEQYF.

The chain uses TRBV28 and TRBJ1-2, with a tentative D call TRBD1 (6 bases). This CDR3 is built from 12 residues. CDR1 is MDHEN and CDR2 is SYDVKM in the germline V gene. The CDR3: CVGGAARIGYTF. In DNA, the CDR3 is TGTGTCGGGGGGGCGGCTCGTATTGGCTACACCTTC.

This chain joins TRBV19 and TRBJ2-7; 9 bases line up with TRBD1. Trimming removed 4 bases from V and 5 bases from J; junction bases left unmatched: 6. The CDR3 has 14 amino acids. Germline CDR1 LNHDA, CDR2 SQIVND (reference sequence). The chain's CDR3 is CASSRSRDRDEQYF. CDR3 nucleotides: TGTGCCAGTAGTAGGTCCCGGGACAGGGACGAGCAGTACTTC.

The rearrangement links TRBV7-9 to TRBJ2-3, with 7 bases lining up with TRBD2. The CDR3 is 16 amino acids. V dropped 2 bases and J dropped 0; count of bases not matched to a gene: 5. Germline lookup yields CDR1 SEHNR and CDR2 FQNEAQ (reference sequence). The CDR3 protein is CASSLKAGVSTDTQYF. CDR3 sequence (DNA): TGTGCCAGCAGCTTAAAGGCGGGAGTGAGCACAGATACGCAGTATTTT.

The CDR3 DNA sequence: TGTGCCAGCAGGCCGACAGGGCCCGCTGGGCCCCAGCATTTT. Translated: CASRPTGPAGPQHF. The rearrangement links TRBV6-5 to TRBJ1-5, with 7 bases fitting TRBD1. The CDR3 spans 14 residues. The germline V gene encodes CDR1 MNHEY and CDR2 SVGAGI. The V and J ends lost 6 bases and 9 bases, in that order; junction bases with no gene match: 11.

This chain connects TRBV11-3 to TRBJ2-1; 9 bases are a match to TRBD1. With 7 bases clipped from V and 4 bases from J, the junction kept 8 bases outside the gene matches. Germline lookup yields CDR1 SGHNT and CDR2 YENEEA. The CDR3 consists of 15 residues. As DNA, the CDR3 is TGTGCCAGCACCACCGGGACAGGGAGGTACAATGAGCAGTTCTTC. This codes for CASTTGTGRYNEQFF.

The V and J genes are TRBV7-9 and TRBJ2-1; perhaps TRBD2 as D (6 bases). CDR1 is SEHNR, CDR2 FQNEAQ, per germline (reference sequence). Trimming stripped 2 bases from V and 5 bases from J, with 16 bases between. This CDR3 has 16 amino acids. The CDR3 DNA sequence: TGTGCCAGCAGCTTATTCGGCGGGAAAGGAGACAATGAGCAGTTCTTC. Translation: CASSLFGGKGDNEQFF. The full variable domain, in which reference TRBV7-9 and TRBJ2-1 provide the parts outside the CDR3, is DTGVSQNPRHKITKRGQNVTFRCDPISEHNRLYWYRQTLGQGPEFLTYFQNEAQLEKSRLLSDRFSAERPKGSFSTLEIQRTEQGDSAMYLCASSLFGGKGDNEQFFGPGTRLTVL.

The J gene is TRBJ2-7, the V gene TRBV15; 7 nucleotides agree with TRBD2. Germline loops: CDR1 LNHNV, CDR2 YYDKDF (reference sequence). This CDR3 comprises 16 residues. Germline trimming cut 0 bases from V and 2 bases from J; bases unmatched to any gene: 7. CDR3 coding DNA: TGTGCCACCAGCAGAGATTGGGGGGGATCCACCTACGAGCAGTACTTC. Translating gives CATSRDWGGSTYEQYF. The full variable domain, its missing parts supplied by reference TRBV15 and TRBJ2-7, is DAMVIQNPRYQVTQFGKPVTLSCSQTLNHNVMYWYQQKSSQAPKLLFHYYDKDFNNEADTPDNFQSRRPNTSFCFLDIRSPGLGDTAMYLCATSRDWGGSTYEQYFGPGTRLTVT.

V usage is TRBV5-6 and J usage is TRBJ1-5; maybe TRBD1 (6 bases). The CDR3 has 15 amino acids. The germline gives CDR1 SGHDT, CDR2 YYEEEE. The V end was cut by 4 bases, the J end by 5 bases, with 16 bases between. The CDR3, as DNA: TGTGCCAGCAGCGGACCAGGACAGACCCATCAGCCCCAGCATTTT. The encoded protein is CASSGPGQTHQPQHF.

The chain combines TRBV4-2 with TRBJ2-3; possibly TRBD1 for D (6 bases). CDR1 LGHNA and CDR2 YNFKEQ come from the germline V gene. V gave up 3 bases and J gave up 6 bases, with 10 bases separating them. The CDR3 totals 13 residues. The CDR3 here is CASSQRGKDTQYF. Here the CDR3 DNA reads TGTGCCAGCAGCCAGAGGGGGAAGGATACGCAGTATTTT.

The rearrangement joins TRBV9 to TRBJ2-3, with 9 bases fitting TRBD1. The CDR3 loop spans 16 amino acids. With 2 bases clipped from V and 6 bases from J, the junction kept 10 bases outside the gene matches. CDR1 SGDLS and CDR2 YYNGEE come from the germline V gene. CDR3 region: CASSVWGRTGADTQYF. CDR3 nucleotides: TGTGCCAGCAGCGTTTGGGGCAGGACAGGGGCGGATACGCAGTATTTT.

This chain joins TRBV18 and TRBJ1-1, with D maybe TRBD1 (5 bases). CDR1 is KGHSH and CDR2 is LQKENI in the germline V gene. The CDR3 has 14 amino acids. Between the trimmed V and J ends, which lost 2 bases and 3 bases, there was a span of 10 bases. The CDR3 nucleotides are TGTGCCAGCTCACCAATAGGGGAGGACACTGAAGCTTTCTTT. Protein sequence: CASSPIGEDTEAFF. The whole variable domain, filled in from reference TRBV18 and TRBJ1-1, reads NAGVMQNPRHLVRRRGQEARLRCSPMKGHSHVYWYRQLPEEGLKFMVYLQKENIIDESGMPKERFSAEFPKEGPSILRIQQVVRGDSAAYFCASSPIGEDTEAFFGQGTRLTVV.